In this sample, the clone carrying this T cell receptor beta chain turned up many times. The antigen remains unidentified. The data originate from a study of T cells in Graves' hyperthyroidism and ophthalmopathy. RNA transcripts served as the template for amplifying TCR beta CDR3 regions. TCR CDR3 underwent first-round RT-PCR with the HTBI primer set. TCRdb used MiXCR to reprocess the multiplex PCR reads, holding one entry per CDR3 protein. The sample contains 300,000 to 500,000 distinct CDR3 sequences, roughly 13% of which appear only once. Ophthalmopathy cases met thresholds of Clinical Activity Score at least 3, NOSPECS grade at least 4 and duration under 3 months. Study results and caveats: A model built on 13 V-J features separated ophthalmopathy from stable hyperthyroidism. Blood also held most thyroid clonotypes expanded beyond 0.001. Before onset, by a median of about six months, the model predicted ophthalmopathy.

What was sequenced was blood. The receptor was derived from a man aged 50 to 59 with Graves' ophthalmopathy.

The CDR3 protein is CSARANWQGDADTQYF. The DNA for the CDR3 is TGCAGTGCTAGAGCGAATTGGCAGGGGGACGCAGATACGCAGTATTTT. The rearrangement joins TRBV20-1 to TRBJ2-3; 7 bases map to TRBD1. V was clipped by 1 base and J by 4 bases; unmatched bases: 11. Germline CDR1 DFQATT, CDR2 SNEGSKA (reference sequence). The CDR3 is made up of 16 amino acids.